This T cell receptor (beta chain) is from a study of blood T cell repertoires in COVID-19. The assay was immunoSEQ multiplex PCR, and TCRdb's table has in-frame clones only and misses some. In the table there are approximately 210,000 clones, about 85% of which are singletons. There are a few counts of this clone. From germline, CDR1 is ENHRY and CDR2 SYGVKD. CDR3 size: 15 residues. Trimming shortened V by 7 bases and J by 2 bases, and 17 bases separated the two germline ends. The V and J genes are TRBV10-3 and TRBJ1-2; D is possibly TRBD1 (5 bases). The origin of this receptor is a woman aged 25 to 39 who had recovered from COVID-19. Sequencing input: PBMCs or T cells enriched from blood (not recorded which). The chain's CDR3 is CAITDTDRPNYGYTF. DNA for the CDR3: TGTGCCATCACCGACACCGACAGACCAAACTATGGCTACACCTTC.